This TCR beta chain was found in a study of blood T cell repertoires in COVID-19 (TCRdb year 2020). General notes on the study: Samples from collaborators originated in the United States, Italy and Spain and spanned both the acute and convalescent phases of COVID-19. The prospective study material was composed of cDNA or gDNA derived from T cells, B-cell-depleted T cells, or PBMCs. The repertoires were released in a freely available public database intended as a resource for research on the immune response to SARS-CoV-2. Sample metadata almost always included a de-identified subject ID, COVID-19 status, age in years and sex. Deeply sampled blood TCRbeta repertoires from subjects exposed to, actively infected with, or recovered from COVID-19 were included in the dataset. Where available, HLA class I and class II types were obtained from metadata supplied by the sample provider rather than from assay-based typing. Samples came from the ongoing ImmuneRACE study (first 160 participants) plus 1,254 subjects from 6 global collaborators.

Compared with germline, V lacks 3 bases and J lacks 5 bases; bases without a gene match: 10. The germline V gene provides CDR1 MDHEN and CDR2 SYDVKM. The CDR3 goes from the cysteine to the phenylalanine over 16 residues. Only CDR3 DNA remains: 48 bases, in frame from the first base. With respect to this clone: The target of this receptor is not known. The record has no base qualities; no much larger clone is one base away.

TCRbeta CDR3 regions were amplified from genomic DNA using the immunoSEQ Assay, a bias-controlled multiplex PCR. The authors processed their data as follows. Nucleated cell counts per sample were estimated from amplification of reference gene primers within the assay. To quantify the absolute abundance of each unique TCRbeta CDR3 rearrangement, sequence reads were collapsed and filtered. For each sample, productive Simpson clonality was calculated as the square root of Simpson's diversity index across productive rearrangements. TCRdb obtained this table from immuneACCESS and retained in-frame rearrangements with V and J assigned. These tables miss some clones; where compared with another copy, unresolved V genes account for less than half of the shortfall, and the remainder is unexplained. That table is the source of V, J and clone size, and D and trimming were worked out from the DNA. This sample is represented by approximately 210,000 clones; about 84% of them were singletons. About 4.3% of the sample goes to the ten largest clones.

The full study reports these points: Clinical and demographic metadata were provided uncurated, with the amount varying by source and participant.

Participants in the prospective study were enrolled through a virtual design, were aged about 18 to 90 years, and lived in about 25 United States geographic areas. To assign participants to cohorts, the prospective study relied on clinical history that participants themselves reported in a screening survey and a study questionnaire. In the prospective study, whole blood, serum and a nasopharyngeal or oropharyngeal swab were collected from each participant by mobile phlebotomists. Participants in the prospective study had the option to provide additional blood draws and questionnaires over a 2-month period. Before DNA extraction, blood samples from the prospective study were shipped at room temperature or frozen.

Sequenced input: PBMCs or T cells enriched from blood (not recorded which). This sequence was found in a man under 40 with acute COVID-19. Here the chain combines TRBV28 and TRBJ1-1, with TRBD1 matching 9 junction bases. DNA sequence: TGTGCCAGCAGTTTCGACAGGGGGGGGTATAAGACTGAAGCTTTCTTT. This translates into CASSFDRGGYKTEAFF.